This TCR beta chain stems from a study of early T cells in non-severe SARS-CoV-2 infection. This clonotype occurred many times. Individual cDNA molecules were tagged with unique molecular identifiers. Using its own MiXCR run on the 5' RACE reads, TCRdb lists one record per CDR3 protein. The table shows 65,000 to 80,000 distinct CDR3 sequences, with more than 10% occurring only once. Trimming removed 5 bases at V and 1 base at J, with 26 bases between. Germline V gene lookup returns CDR1 SGHAT and CDR2 FQNNGV. This CDR3 region has 19 residues. The clonotype was recovered from an adult who was a healthcare worker with PCR-confirmed SARS-CoV-2 infection or an uninfected control (not recorded which). This sequence joins TRBV11-2 and TRBJ1-1; weak D call: TRBD1 (6 bases). Material for sequencing was whole blood. This CDR3 reads CASSPRPPRGVFWNTEAFF. The CDR3 DNA reads as TGTGCCAGCAGCCCCCGTCCCCCCAGGGGCGTTTTTTGGAACACTGAAGCTTTCTTT. The full variable domain, completed using reference TRBV11-2 and TRBJ1-1, is EAGVAQSPRYKIIEKRQSVAFWCNPISGHATLYWYQQILGQGPKLLIQFQNNGVVDDSQLPKDRFSAERLKGVDSTLKIQPAKLEDSAVYLCASSPRPPRGVFWNTEAFFGQGTRLTVV.